Below, 4 T cell receptor beta chains from the same sample are listed, as sequenced in a study of OX40 agonist ivuxolimab in advanced cancers. Assay: immunoSEQ multiplex PCR; the TCRdb copy retains only in-frame clones and omits some. This repertoire shows around 86,000 clones, about 92% found once; its top ten account for 14%. The source material was CD4+ or CD8+ T cells sorted from blood, sampled in a trial of the OX40 agonist ivuxolimab. The source is an adult with an advanced solid tumor such as melanoma, head and neck, liver or kidney cancer.

This rearrangement joins TRBV30 to TRBJ1-5; possible D gene TRBD1, 6 bases. CDR3 length: 14 residues. V lost 5 bases, J lost 6 bases, and 17 bases lay in between. The germline CDR1 and CDR2 sequences are GTSNPN and SVGIG (reference sequence). The CDR3: CAWDRDGGRQPQHF. The CDR3 region has the DNA TGTGCCTGGGACCGGGACGGGGGGCGTCAGCCCCAGCATTTT.

The chain links TRBV7-9 to TRBJ1-1; D not resolved. CDR3 length: 13 residues. CDR1 is SEHNR, CDR2 FQNEAQ, per germline (reference sequence). Trimming stripped 2 bases from V and 6 bases from J, with 10 bases between. The CDR3 bases are TGTGCCAGCAGCTTAACGGTCTCCTCTGAAGCTTTCTTT. Its protein is CASSLTVSSEAFF.

The chain joins TRBV7-2 to TRBJ1-2; D is unresolved. V dropped 5 bases and J dropped 5 bases, with 12 bases sitting between them. This CDR3 contains 13 residues. Looked up from germline, CDR1 is SGHTA and CDR2 is FQGNSA. CDR3 sequence: CASSPLQAYGYTF. CDR3 sequence (DNA): TGTGCCAGCAGCCCCCTCCAGGCATATGGCTACACCTTC.

For this clone: Other DNA sequences from this sample encode an identical CDR3 as well. This rearrangement joins TRBV7-9 to TRBJ2-5; possible D gene TRBD1, 6 bases. The CDR3 consists of 14 residues. Germline V gene lookup returns CDR1 SEHNR and CDR2 FQNEAQ (reference sequence). The V end lost 1 base, the J end lost 1 base, and 7 bases lay between the germline ends. The CDR3 here is CASSLVGGQETQYF. CDR3 nucleotide sequence: TGTGCCAGCAGCTTAGTAGGGGGCCAAGAGACCCAGTACTTC.